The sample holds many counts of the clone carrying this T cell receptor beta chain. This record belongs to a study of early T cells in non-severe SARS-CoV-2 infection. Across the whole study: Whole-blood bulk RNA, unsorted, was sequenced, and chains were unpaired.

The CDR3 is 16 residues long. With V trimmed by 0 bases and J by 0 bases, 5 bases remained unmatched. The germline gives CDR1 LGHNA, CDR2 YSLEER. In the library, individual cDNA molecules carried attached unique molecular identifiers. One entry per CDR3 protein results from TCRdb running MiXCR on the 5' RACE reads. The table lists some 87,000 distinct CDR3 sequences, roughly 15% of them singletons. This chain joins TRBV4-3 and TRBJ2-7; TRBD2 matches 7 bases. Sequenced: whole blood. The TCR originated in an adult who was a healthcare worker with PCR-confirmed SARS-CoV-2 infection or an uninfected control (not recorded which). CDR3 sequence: CASSQEPSGYSYEQYF. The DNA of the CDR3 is TGCGCCAGCAGCCAAGAGCCTAGCGGCTACTCCTACGAGCAGTACTTC.